This T cell receptor (beta chain) was sequenced in a study of graft-versus-host responses after intestinal transplantation. J was trimmed by 5 bases and V by 5 bases; bases with no gene match: 9. The CDR3 has 14 residues. CDR1 LNHDA and CDR2 SQIVND come from the germline V gene (reference sequence). This clone was seen just once. TCRdb keeps only in-frame clones here, not all; method: immunoSEQ multiplex PCR. The sample carries 9,500 to 14,000 clones, over 60% recorded once. V usage is TRBV19 and J usage is TRBJ2-7; 7 nucleotides match TRBD1. The input for sequencing was PBMCs, taken about 490 days after intestinal transplant. The source is a human patient who received an intestinal transplant, so some T cells may come from the graft donor. CDR3 in amino acids: CASSSQGIKNEQYF. The CDR3 coding sequence is TGTGCCAGTAGTTCACAGGGGATCAAGAACGAGCAGTACTTC.